The rows below give T cell receptor beta chains drawn from one sample of a study of glioma-infiltrating T cells. TCRdb called the multiplex PCR reads again in MiXCR, with one record for every CDR3 protein. The sample consists of roughly 200,000 distinct CDR3 sequences, more than 25% of them appearing once. Sample: glioma tissue, nonneoplastic brain tissue, or PBMCs (not recorded which). These TCRs come from a human donor with low-grade glioma or glioblastoma, undergoing nonglioma brain surgery, or in good health (not recorded which). Both conserved end residues are part of each CDR3. A D gene is named only where the DNA matches it firmly. A clone size is listed for some rows: how often the clone was seen (once, few, many), or a class if it is expanded.

D gene,clone size,J gene,V gene,CDR3 protein,CDR3 DNA
NA,NA,TRBJ1-5,TRBV5-5,CASSLEDFNQPQHF,TGTGCCAGCAGCTTGGAGGACTTCAATCAGCCCCAGCATTTT
NA,many,TRBJ2-7,TRBV3-1,CASSQDIGRVGEQYF,TGTGCCAGCAGCCAAGATATCGGCAGGGTTGGCGAGCAGTACTTC
TRBD2,NA,TRBJ2-3,TRBV12-3/TRBV12-4,CASSLPGLQLDLPDTQYF,TGTGCCAGCAGTTTACCGGGACTACAATTAGACCTTCCAGATACGCAGTATTTT
NA,many,TRBJ2-3,TRBV20-1,CSAGRWQITDTQYF,TGCAGTGCTGGGAGGTGGCAGATCACAGATACGCAGTATTTT
NA,many,TRBJ1-1,TRBV7-2,CASSGRWPAVNTEAFF,TGTGCCAGCAGCGGGCGGTGGCCAGCCGTGAACACTGAAGCTTTCTTT
NA,NA,TRBJ2-7,TRBV13,CASSLGEEDEYSYEQYF,TGTGCCAGCAGCTTAGGGGAGGAGGACGAATACTCCTACGAGCAGTACTTC
TRBD2,many,TRBJ2-7,TRBV6-2/TRBV6-3,CASNSLAGVREQYF,TGTGCCAGCAACTCACTAGCGGGAGTACGGGAGCAGTACTTC
NA,NA,TRBJ2-1,TRBV29-1,CSVEDWEQLRANEQFF,TGCAGCGTTGAAGATTGGGAACAGCTCCGAGCCAATGAGCAGTTCTTC
NA,NA,TRBJ2-7,TRBV29-1,CSVTPSGRDEQYF,TGCAGCGTCACACCAAGCGGCCGGGACGAGCAGTACTTC
NA,NA,TRBJ2-7,TRBV6-1,CASSAVTELDLYEQYF,TGTGCCAGCAGTGCTGTTACGGAGCTAGACCTCTACGAGCAGTACTTC
TRBD1,many,TRBJ1-5,TRBV28,CASMPGQGNQPQHF,TGTGCCAGTATGCCGGGACAGGGCAATCAGCCCCAGCATTTT
NA,many,TRBJ2-3,TRBV6-2/TRBV6-3,CASSSRSPGTDTQYF,TGTGCCAGCAGTTCTAGGTCCCCCGGGACAGATACGCAGTATTTT
NA,NA,TRBJ1-5,TRBV27,CASTRTVGGQPQHF,TGTGCCAGCACTCGGACAGTGGGCGGTCAGCCCCAGCATTTT
TRBD2,few,TRBJ2-5,TRBV7-2,CASRAGGETQYF,TGTGCCAGCAGAGCGGGAGGAGAGACCCAGTACTTC
NA,many,TRBJ2-1,TRBV20-1,CSAPPAGRSYNEQFF,TGCAGTGCCCCCCCGGCGGGACGGTCGTACAATGAGCAGTTCTTC
NA,NA,TRBJ1-3,TRBV27,CSSILGVNSGNTIYF,TGTTCCAGCATCCTTGGGGTCAACTCTGGAAACACCATATATTTT
NA,NA,TRBJ1-1,TRBV7-2,CASSPAYLLEALF,TGTGCCAGTAGTCCGGCCTATCTCCTCGAAGCTTTATTT
NA,NA,TRBJ1-1,TRBV9,CASSAGQSTTEAFF,TGTGCCAGCAGCGCAGGACAATCGACGACTGAAGCTTTCTTT
TRBD2,few,TRBJ2-5,TRBV7-9,CASSRTSGEETQYF,TGTGCCAGCAGCCGCACTAGCGGGGAAGAGACCCAGTACTTC
TRBD1,many,TRBJ2-1,TRBV3-1,CASSLGQGGEQFF,TGTGCCAGCAGCCTCGGACAGGGCGGGGAGCAGTTCTTC
NA,many,TRBJ1-2,TRBV12-3/TRBV12-4,CASSSFGGDGYTF,TGTGCCAGCAGTTCCTTTGGGGGCGATGGCTACACCTTC
TRBD1,many,TRBJ1-2,TRBV27,CASSALTGLYGYTF,TGTGCCAGCAGTGCCCTGACAGGGTTATATGGCTACACCTTC